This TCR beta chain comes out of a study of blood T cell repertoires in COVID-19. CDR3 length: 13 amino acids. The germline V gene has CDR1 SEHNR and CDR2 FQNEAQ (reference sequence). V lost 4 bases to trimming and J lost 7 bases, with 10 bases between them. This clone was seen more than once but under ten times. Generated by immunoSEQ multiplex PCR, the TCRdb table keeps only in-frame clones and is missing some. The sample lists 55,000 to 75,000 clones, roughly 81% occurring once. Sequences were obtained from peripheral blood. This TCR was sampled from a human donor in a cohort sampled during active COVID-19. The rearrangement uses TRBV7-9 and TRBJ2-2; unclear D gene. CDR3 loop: CASSSMVGGELFF. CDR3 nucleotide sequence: TGTGCCAGCAGCTCTATGGTCGGCGGGGAGCTGTTTTTT.